These 20 T cell receptor beta chains came from one sample sequenced in a study of shared clonotypes between healthy human individuals (dated by TCRdb to 2020 to 2021). The library came from the immunoSEQ multiplex PCR assay. The table comes from immuneACCESS by way of TCRdb, which keeps in-frame sequences with V and J called. Part of the clones is missing from these tables; in studies checked, under half for an unresolved V gene and the rest for unknown reasons. The sample contains under 850,000 clones, roughly 72% of them found a single time. More than 1.5% of the sample rests with the top ten. The sample was memory CD4+ T cells sorted from blood. The cell subset or site label on this specimen signifies: CD45RA-negative fraction. These receptors all come from a woman aged 25 to 39 in good health.

In DNA form, the CDR3 reads TGTGCCAGCAGCTATCGACTAGCGGAGGTCACCGGGGAGCTGTTTTTT. This sequence encodes CASSYRLAEVTGELFF. The chain recombines TRBV7-2 with TRBJ2-2; the match to TRBD2 covers 9 bases. With 4 bases clipped from V and 4 bases from J, the junction kept 7 bases outside the gene matches. This CDR3 is 16 amino acids long. Per germline, CDR1 SGHTA and CDR2 FQGNSA.

This clone showed up just a few times. CDR3 amino acids: CASSDQGPTNQPQHF. The CDR3 DNA sequence: TGTGCCAGCAGTGACCAAGGACCGACCAATCAGCCCCAGCATTTT. The genes are TRBV2 and TRBJ1-5, with D uncertain. Germline CDR1 and CDR2: SNHLY and FYNNEI. This CDR3 comprises 15 residues. The V and J ends lost 3 bases and 3 bases respectively, with 12 bases between them.

This clone is a singleton in its sample. The genes are TRBV19 and TRBJ1-2; 7 bases line up with TRBD1. CDR3 length equals 18 residues. Trimming removed 5 bases from V and 2 bases from J; junction bases left unmatched: 17. Germline V CDR1 and CDR2: LNHDA, SQIVND (reference sequence). The CDR3 protein is CASSSGTATSPVNYGYTF. Here the CDR3 DNA reads TGTGCCAGTAGTTCCGGGACAGCAACTTCCCCTGTGAACTATGGCTACACCTTC.

The chain has TRBV27 and TRBJ1-1; TRBD1 matches 8 bases. Germline lookup yields CDR1 MNHEY and CDR2 SMNVEV (reference sequence). CDR3 length equals 12 residues. V lost 6 bases to trimming and J lost 10 bases; unmatched junction nucleotides: 7. Here the CDR3 reads CASSQRTGRAFF. The CDR3 region has the DNA TGTGCCAGCAGCCAGAGGACAGGGAGAGCTTTCTTT.

The CDR3 DNA sequence: TGTGCCAGCAGCAAACTCCTCGTGGGGGTTTCCCCTGAAGCTTTCTTT. Encoded protein: CASSKLLVGVSPEAFF. The chain carries TRBV11-2 and TRBJ1-1; tentatively, D is TRBD1 (5 bases). Germline CDR1 SGHAT, CDR2 FQNNGV. V lost 5 bases, J lost 6 bases, and 22 bases lay in between. The CDR3 covers 16 residues.

V gene TRBV5-1 combines with J gene TRBJ1-2; D gene uncertain. Germline V gene lookup returns CDR1 SGHRS and CDR2 YFSETQ. CDR3 length: 13 amino acids. Trimming pared 5 bases from V and 2 bases from J, leaving 10 bases between. CDR3 sequence (DNA): TGCGCCAGCAGTAAAGCCCCCAACTATGGCTACACCTTC. This gives the protein CASSKAPNYGYTF.

The chain combines TRBV10-1 with TRBJ2-5, with a possible D match to TRBD2 (6 bases). This CDR3 has 15 amino acids. V was trimmed by 3 bases and J by 3 bases, leaving 14 bases between them. Looked up from germline, CDR1 is WNHNN and CDR2 is SYGVQD (reference sequence). The CDR3 sequence is CASSDGGAKKETQYF. CDR3 coding DNA: TGCGCCAGCAGTGATGGCGGGGCAAAGAAAGAGACCCAGTACTTC.

This clone was seen only once. This chain joins TRBV25-1 and TRBJ1-2; maybe TRBD1 (6 bases). Trimming stripped 6 bases from V and 5 bases from J, with 16 bases between. The CDR3 length is 14 residues. Looked up from germline, CDR1 is MGHDK and CDR2 is SYGVNS. The DNA of the CDR3 is TGTGCCAGCAGAACAACAGGGTTTAGGTATGGCTACACCTTC. This gives the protein CASRTTGFRYGYTF.

The V call is TRBV7-9, the J call TRBJ2-7; no clear D. CDR3 length: 14 amino acids. V lost 2 bases to trimming and J lost 3 bases, with 11 bases between them. CDR1 and CDR2 from the germline V gene are SEHNR and FQNEAQ (reference sequence). CDR3 residues: CASSLQASLYEQYF. The CDR3 nucleotides are TGTGCCAGCAGCTTACAGGCCTCTCTCTACGAGCAGTACTTC.

The chain carries TRBV7-9 and TRBJ2-1; D not certain. The CDR3 runs to 13 residues. CDR1 and CDR2 (germline): SEHNR, FQNEAQ (reference sequence). V was shortened by 0 bases and J by 7 bases, with 7 bases between the two germline ends. CDR3 nucleotide sequence: TGTGCCAGCAGCTTAGCCCCGGGTAATGAGCAGTTCTTC. It translates to CASSLAPGNEQFF.

The genes are TRBV28 and TRBJ1-1; tentative D call: TRBD1 (6 bases). V was trimmed by 1 base and J by 0 bases, leaving 9 bases between them. The germline V gene encodes CDR1 MDHEN and CDR2 SYDVKM. The CDR3 totals 15 residues. The CDR3 reads CASSLFGDMNTEAFF. The CDR3 DNA reads as TGTGCCAGCAGTTTATTCGGGGACATGAACACTGAAGCTTTCTTT. The entire variable domain, with the rest obtained from reference TRBV28 and TRBJ1-1, is as follows: DVKVTQSSRYLVKRTGEKVFLECVQDMDHENMFWYRQDPGLGLRLIYFSYDVKMKEKGDIPEGYSVSREKKERFSLILESASTNQTSMYLCASSLFGDMNTEAFFGQGTRLTVV.

This clone was seen just once. The chain carries TRBV28 and TRBJ1-5, with a weak D call TRBD1 (5 bases). The CDR3 consists of 13 residues. CDR1 and CDR2 (germline): MDHEN, SYDVKM. Trimming removed 6 bases at V and 5 bases at J, with 11 bases between. CDR3 nucleotides: TGTGCCAGCAGATCAGGGTCGGATCAGCCCCAGCATTTT. Encoded protein: CASRSGSDQPQHF. The whole variable domain, filled in from reference TRBV28 and TRBJ1-5, reads DVKVTQSSRYLVKRTGEKVFLECVQDMDHENMFWYRQDPGLGLRLIYFSYDVKMKEKGDIPEGYSVSREKKERFSLILESASTNQTSMYLCASRSGSDQPQHFGDGTRLSIL.

V usage is TRBV4-1 and J usage is TRBJ2-7; unclear D gene. This CDR3 spans 15 amino acids. V was shortened by 1 base and J by 0 bases, with 10 bases between the two germline ends. Germline CDR1 and CDR2: MGHRA and YSYEKL. The CDR3 DNA follows: TGCGCCAGCAGCCAAGCACAACAACCCTCCTACGAGCAGTACTTC. It specifies CASSQAQQPSYEQYF.

The V and J genes are TRBV4-1 and TRBJ2-6, with 11 nucleotides matching TRBD2. This CDR3 is 19 amino acids long. In germline, CDR1 is MGHRA, CDR2 YSYEKL. V gave up 1 base and J gave up 0 bases; unmatched junction bases: 5. In DNA, the CDR3 is TGCGCCAGCAGCCAAGGAACTAGCGGGAGCTTCTCTGGGGCCAACGTCCTGACTTTC. Protein sequence: CASSQGTSGSFSGANVLTF.

In this sample, this clone turned up a few times. CDR3 sequence reads: CASSFAFYNEQFF. CDR3 sequence (DNA): TGTGCCAGCAGCTTTGCATTCTACAATGAGCAGTTCTTC. This chain links TRBV7-9 with TRBJ2-1; D not resolved. The germline gives CDR1 SEHNR, CDR2 FQNEAQ (reference sequence). The CDR3 contains 13 residues. V lost 3 bases, J lost 3 bases, and 6 bases lay in between.

This clone was recorded at least ten times. The rearrangement links TRBV28 to TRBJ2-2; possibly TRBD2 for D (6 bases). Germline loops: CDR1 MDHEN, CDR2 SYDVKM. The CDR3 is 19 amino acids. The germline V and J ends were trimmed by 7 bases and 5 bases, with 29 bases remaining between them. The CDR3 protein is CASKYPGSTAGRGTGELFF. The CDR3 nucleotides are TGTGCCAGCAAGTACCCGGGGTCCACTGCGGGAAGGGGAACCGGGGAGCTGTTTTTT. The entire variable domain, with the rest obtained from reference TRBV28 and TRBJ2-2, is as follows: DVKVTQSSRYLVKRTGEKVFLECVQDMDHENMFWYRQDPGLGLRLIYFSYDVKMKEKGDIPEGYSVSREKKERFSLILESASTNQTSMYLCASKYPGSTAGRGTGELFFGEGSRLTVL.

The genes are TRBV27 and TRBJ2-1; D gene unclear. The CDR3 totals 13 residues. Germline CDR1 reads MNHEY; CDR2 reads SMNVEV (reference sequence). V lost 7 bases to trimming and J lost 5 bases, with 12 bases between them. In nucleotides, the CDR3 is TGTGCCAGCACCTGGCGGTTCGACAATGAGCAGTTCTTC. Protein: CASTWRFDNEQFF.

This clone was counted between two and nine times. No DNA is shown, since the ends of the CDR3 on it are uncertain; the CDR3 is the one TCRdb lists. The chain carries TRBV11-2 and TRBJ2-1; TRBD2 is taken as the D call from the table, unchecked against the DNA. Germline V CDR1 and CDR2: SGHAT, FQNNGV. From its first to its last residue, the CDR3 has 16 amino acids. The chain's CDR3 is CASSFLWARGDNEQFF.

This rearrangement joins TRBV7-2 to TRBJ1-5; 7 positions match TRBD1. Germline assignment: CDR1 SGHTA and CDR2 FQGNSA. V dropped 8 bases and J dropped 7; count of bases not matched to a gene: 11. The CDR3 is made up of 14 amino acids. The CDR3 protein is CASGGQVVGQPQHF. CDR3 nucleotide sequence: TGTGCCAGCGGAGGACAGGTGGTAGGCCAGCCCCAGCATTTT.

The V gene is TRBV7-9, the J gene TRBJ2-3, with 13 positions matching TRBD2. Germline trimming cut 6 bases from V and 4 bases from J; bases unmatched to any gene: 4. The germline gives CDR1 SEHNR, CDR2 FQNEAQ (reference sequence). The CDR3 length is 15 residues. CDR3 sequence reads: CASSRTSGSADTQYF. The CDR3 DNA reads as TGTGCCAGCAGTCGGACTAGCGGGAGTGCAGATACGCAGTATTTT.